In this sample, the clone carrying this TCR beta chain turned up a few times. This entry comes from a study of cytomegalovirus exposure and HLA in healthy donors. PCR was performed using 60 Vbeta and 13 Jbeta primers. Repertoires were generated with immunoSEQ multiplex PCR, while TCRdb's copy carries only in-frame clones and drops some. The repertoire has around 210,000 clones, about four fifths of them found once; the top ten carry 0.35% to 0.5%. Samples came from healthy bone marrow donors. CDR3 length: 15 residues. V lost 1 base and J lost 4, with 13 bases in between. CDR1 SGHTA and CDR2 FQGNSA come from the germline V gene.

The V call is TRBV7-2, the J call TRBJ2-5; a possible D gene is TRBD1 (5 bases). The clonotype comes from a male donor in good health and CMV-seropositive. Material: PBMCs. CDR3 sequence: CASSLGGRGGETQYF. As DNA, the CDR3 is TGTGCCAGCAGCTTAGGTGGTAGGGGCGGAGAGACCCAGTACTTC.